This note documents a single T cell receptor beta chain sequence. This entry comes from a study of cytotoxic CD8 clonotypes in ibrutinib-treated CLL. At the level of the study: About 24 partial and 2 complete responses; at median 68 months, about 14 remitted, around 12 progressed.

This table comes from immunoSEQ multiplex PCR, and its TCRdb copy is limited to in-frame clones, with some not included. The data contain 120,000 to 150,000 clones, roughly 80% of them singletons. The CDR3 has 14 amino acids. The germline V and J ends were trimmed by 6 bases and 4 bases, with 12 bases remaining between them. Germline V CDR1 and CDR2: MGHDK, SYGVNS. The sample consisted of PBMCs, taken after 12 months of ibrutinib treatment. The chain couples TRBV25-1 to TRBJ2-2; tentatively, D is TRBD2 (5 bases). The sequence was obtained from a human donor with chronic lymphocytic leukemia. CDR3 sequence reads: CASSLVGSTGELFF. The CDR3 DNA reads TGTGCCAGCAGCTTAGTTGGGAGCACCGGGGAGCTGTTTTTT.